Ten or more counts support the clone carrying this T cell receptor (beta chain). Its antigen is undetermined. The record originates from a study of beta chain features in type 1 diabetes. General study points: Type 1 diabetes patients had moderately but significantly shorter TCRB CDR3s in all four CD4+ subsets. Patients' naive, central memory and regulatory TCRB repertoires appeared more alike than those of healthy donors.

J lost 5 bases, V lost 7 bases, and 6 bases had no gene match. CDR1 is MDHEN, CDR2 SYDVKM, per germline. The CDR3 is made up of 14 amino acids. About 120 mL of blood, on average, came from one heparinised draw per donor. Cell sorting via CD45RO/CCR7/CD25/CD127/CD95/CD27 was performed to obtain CD4+ naive, central memory, regulatory and stem cell-like memory cells. Since all of the isolated RNA was reverse transcribed, expressed TCRB transcripts were what got sequenced. The study sequenced naive, central memory and regulatory T cell samples to an average of about 3.8 million reads. Measured with immunoSEQ multiplex PCR; TCRdb has only the in-frame clones, and not every one. The sample holds some 350,000 clones, 9.6% seen once.

This sequence originates from a man aged 25-40 years with type 1 diabetes. This chain links TRBV28 with TRBJ2-1; TRBD2 matches at 9 bases. The sample comprised central memory CD4+ T cells from blood. The CDR3 DNA is TGTGCCAGCACCCCTAGCGGGACTCACAATGAGCAGTTCTTC. It codes for CASTPSGTHNEQFF.